This T cell receptor (beta chain) was captured by sequencing in a study of CD8+CD57+ T cells in acquired aplastic anemia. Across the whole study: The average read count for CD4+ cells in healthy donors was around 9.9 million.

The table lists this clonotype with many counts. The antigen remains undetermined. General study results and limits: Patients shared approximately 30 CD8+ CDR3 sequences with controls.

Both TCR beta VDJ combination and CDR3 sequence profiling were carried out. Genomic DNA was the template for this profiling. TCRdb reprocessed the reads with MiXCR, giving one entry per CDR3 protein. The table includes about 400,000 distinct CDR3 sequences, 55% to 70% detected once. CDR1 LGHDT and CDR2 YNNKEL come from the germline V gene (reference sequence). The CDR3 extends over 16 amino acids. The germline V and J ends were trimmed by 0 bases and 3 bases, with 14 bases remaining between them. The TCR comes from a human donor in good health, serving as a control. The sequenced sample was sorted CD4+, CD8+, or CD8+CD57+ T cells (not recorded which) from PBMCs. This chain joins TRBV3-1 and TRBJ1-2; the D gene is possibly TRBD1 (5 bases). Here the CDR3 reads CASSQDRREAHYGYTF. Here the CDR3 DNA reads TGTGCCAGCAGCCAAGATCGCAGGGAGGCTCACTATGGCTACACCTTC.